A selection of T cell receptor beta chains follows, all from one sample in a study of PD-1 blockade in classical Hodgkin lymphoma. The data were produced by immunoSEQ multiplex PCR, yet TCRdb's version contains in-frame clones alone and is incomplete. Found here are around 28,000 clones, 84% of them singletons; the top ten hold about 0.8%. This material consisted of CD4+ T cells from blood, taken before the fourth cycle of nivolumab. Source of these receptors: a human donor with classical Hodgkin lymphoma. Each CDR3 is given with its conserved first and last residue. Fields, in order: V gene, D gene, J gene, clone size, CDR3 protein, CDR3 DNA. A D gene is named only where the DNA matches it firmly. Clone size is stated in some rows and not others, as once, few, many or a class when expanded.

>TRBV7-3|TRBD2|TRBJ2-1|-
CASSPPGGPGNEQFF
TGTGCCAGCAGCCCACCGGGGGGGCCGGGCAATGAGCAGTTCTTC
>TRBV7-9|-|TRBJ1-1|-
CASSQAGNTEAFF
TGTGCCAGCAGCCAGGCAGGGAACACTGAAGCTTTCTTT
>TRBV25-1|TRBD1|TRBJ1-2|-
CASSEADRWTDGYTF
TGTGCCAGCAGTGAGGCGGACAGGTGGACGGATGGCTACACCTTC
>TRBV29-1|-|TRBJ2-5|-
CSVDLQGPETQYF
TGCAGCGTTGACTTACAGGGCCCAGAGACCCAGTACTTC
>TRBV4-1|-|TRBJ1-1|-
CASSQEGPYTEAFF
TGCGCCAGCAGCCAAGAAGGGCCGTACACTGAAGCTTTCTTT
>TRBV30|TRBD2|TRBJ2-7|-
CALLAGGSYEQYF
TGTGCCTTACTAGCGGGGGGTTCCTACGAGCAGTACTTC
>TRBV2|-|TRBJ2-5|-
CASSYGQQETQYF
TGTGCCAGCAGTTATGGACAGCAAGAGACCCAGTACTTC
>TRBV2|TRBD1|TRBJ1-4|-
CASSPGQGGEKLFF
TGTGCCAGCAGTCCGGGACAGGGGGGGGAAAAACTGTTTTTT
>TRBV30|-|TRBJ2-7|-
CAWTLRDEQYF
TGTGCCTGGACCTTAAGGGACGAGCAGTACTTC
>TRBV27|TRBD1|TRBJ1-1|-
CASSLNRGHTEAFF
TGTGCCAGCAGTTTGAACAGGGGGCACACTGAAGCTTTCTTT
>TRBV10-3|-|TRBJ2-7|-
CAISEGWTTSYEQYF
TGTGCCATCAGTGAAGGCTGGACAACCTCCTACGAGCAGTACTTC
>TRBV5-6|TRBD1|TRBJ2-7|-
CASSLWTGYREQYF
TGTGCCAGCAGCTTGTGGACAGGGTATAGAGAGCAGTACTTC
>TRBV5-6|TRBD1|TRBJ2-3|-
CASSLNRGFTDTQYF
TGTGCCAGCAGTCTTAACAGGGGGTTTACAGATACGCAGTATTTT
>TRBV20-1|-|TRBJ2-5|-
CSALTGETQYF
TGCAGTGCCTTGACTGGGGAGACCCAGTACTTC
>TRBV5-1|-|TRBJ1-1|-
CASSPLPQNTEAFF
TGCGCCAGCAGCCCTCTCCCCCAGAACACTGAAGCTTTCTTT
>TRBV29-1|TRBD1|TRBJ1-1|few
CSGGRTGGDTEAFF
TGCAGCGGTGGGAGGACAGGGGGGGACACTGAAGCTTTCTTT
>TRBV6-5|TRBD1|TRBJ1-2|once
CASSYLGQGGYGYTF
TGTGCCAGCAGTTACCTCGGACAGGGAGGCTATGGCTACACCTTC
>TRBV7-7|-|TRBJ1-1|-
CASSLDSHTEAFF
TGTGCCAGCAGCTTGGACAGCCACACTGAAGCTTTCTTT
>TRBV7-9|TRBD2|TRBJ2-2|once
CASSLLPWSGGLAGELFF
TGTGCCAGCAGCTTACTTCCTTGGAGCGGGGGTCTCGCCGGGGAGCTGTTTTTT
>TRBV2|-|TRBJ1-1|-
CASSEGGLKAFF
TGTGCCAGCAGTGAAGGGGGGTTAAAAGCTTTCTTT
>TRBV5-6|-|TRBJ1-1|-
CASSRHARDAFF
TGTGCCAGCAGCAGACATGCGAGGGACGCTTTCTTT
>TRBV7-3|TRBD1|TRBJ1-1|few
CASSLTGGRTEAFF
TGTGCCAGCAGCTTGACAGGGGGCCGTACTGAAGCTTTCTTT
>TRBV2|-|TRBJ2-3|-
CASRVSTDTQYF
TGTGCCAGCAGGGTCAGCACAGATACGCAGTATTTT
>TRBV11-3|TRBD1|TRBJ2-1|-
CASSNPPGTGVSEQFF
TGTGCCAGCAGCAATCCGCCGGGGACAGGGGTCAGTGAGCAGTTCTTC
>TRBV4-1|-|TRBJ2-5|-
CASSHDRKLYQETQYF
TGCGCCAGCAGCCACGATAGGAAACTGTACCAAGAGACCCAGTACTTC
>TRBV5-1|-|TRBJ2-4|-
CASSLSPPGQKNIQYF
TGCGCCAGCAGCCTATCGCCGCCGGGACAAAAAAACATTCAGTACTTC
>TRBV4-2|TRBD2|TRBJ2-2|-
CASSQLARTSGGAGITGELFF
TGTGCCAGCAGCCAGCTTGCTCGGACTAGCGGGGGGGCTGGGATTACCGGGGAGCTGTTTTTT
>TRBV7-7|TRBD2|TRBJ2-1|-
CASSFWTSGGLSSYNEQFF
TGTGCCAGCAGCTTCTGGACTAGCGGGGGGTTGAGCTCCTACAATGAGCAGTTCTTC
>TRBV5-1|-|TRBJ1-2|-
CASNDQVGHNYGYTF
TGCGCCAGCAACGACCAGGTGGGACACAACTATGGCTACACCTTC
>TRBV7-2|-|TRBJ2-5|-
CASSLETWDQYF
TGTGCCAGCAGCTTAGAGACTTGGGACCAGTACTTC
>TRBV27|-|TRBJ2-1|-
CASSLIAVNEQFF
TGTGCCAGCAGTTTAATCGCGGTGAATGAGCAGTTCTTC
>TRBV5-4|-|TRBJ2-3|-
CASSQMFGTDTQYF
TGTGCCAGCAGTCAGATGTTTGGCACAGATACGCAGTATTTT
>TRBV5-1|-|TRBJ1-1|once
CASSPPVAGTLGEAFF
TGCGCCAGCAGCCCCCCCGTGGCAGGGACATTAGGTGAAGCTTTCTTT
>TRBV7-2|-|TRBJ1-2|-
CASSQGGGWNYGYTF
TGTGCCAGCAGCCAGGGTGGGGGGTGGAACTATGGCTACACCTTC
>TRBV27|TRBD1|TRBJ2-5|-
CASSNPGQGMSWTQYF
TGTGCCAGCAGTAATCCGGGACAGGGGATGAGCTGGACCCAGTACTTC
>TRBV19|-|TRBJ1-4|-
CASSIGTAGHRFEKLFF
TGTGCCAGTAGTATAGGCACCGCGGGACACCGCTTTGAAAAACTGTTTTTT
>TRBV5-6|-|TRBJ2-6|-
CASSLVQGSSGANVLTF
TGTGCCAGCAGCTTGGTGCAGGGTAGCTCTGGGGCCAACGTCCTGACTTTC
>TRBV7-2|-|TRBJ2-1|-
CASRQTDDILFF
TGTGCCAGCAGACAAACAGACGACATCCTGTTCTTC
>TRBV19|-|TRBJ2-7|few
CKEGDNSYEQYF
TGCAAAGAGGGGGACAACTCCTACGAGCAGTACTTC
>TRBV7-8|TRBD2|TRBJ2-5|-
CASSMGLAGQETQYF
TGTGCCAGCAGCATGGGACTAGCGGGGCAAGAGACCCAGTACTTC
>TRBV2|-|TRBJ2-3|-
CASSELDYTQYF
TGTGCCAGCAGTGAACTAGACTATACGCAGTATTTT
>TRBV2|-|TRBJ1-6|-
CASSEYRTSPLHF
TGTGCCAGCAGTGAATACAGAACCTCACCCCTCCACTTT
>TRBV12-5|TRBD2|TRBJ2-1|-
CASGLSLIRDGGSEQFF
TGTGCTAGTGGTTTAAGTCTGATCCGGGACGGGGGGTCTGAGCAGTTCTTC
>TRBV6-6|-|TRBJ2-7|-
CASSYSAGLSEQYF
TGTGCCAGCAGTTACTCGGCAGGCTTAAGCGAGCAGTACTTC
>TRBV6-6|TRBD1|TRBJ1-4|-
CASSTSGGWEKLFF
TGTGCCAGCAGTACCTCAGGGGGTTGGGAAAAACTGTTTTTT
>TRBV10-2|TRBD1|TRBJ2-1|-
CASSGPGQGRDEQFF
TGCGCCAGCAGTGGGCCGGGACAGGGGAGGGATGAGCAGTTCTTC
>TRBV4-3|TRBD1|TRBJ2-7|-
CASSQDSTGAVYEQYF
TGCGCCAGCAGCCAAGATTCGACAGGGGCGGTCTACGAGCAGTACTTC
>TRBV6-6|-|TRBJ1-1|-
CASSPRPDGYAEAFF
TGTGCCAGCAGTCCACGTCCCGATGGTTACGCTGAAGCTTTCTTT